The T cell receptor (beta chain) described here comes from a study of technical replicates of blood from a few donors. The table came from immunoSEQ multiplex PCR; TCRdb's copy has only in-frame clones and leaves some out. Here the sample spans some 77,000 clones, about 93% being singletons. This CDR3 is built from 14 residues. Looked up from germline, CDR1 is SQVTM and CDR2 is ANQGSEA. Trimming removed 1 base at V and 0 bases at J, with 9 bases between. The gene calls are TRBV29-1 and TRBJ1-2, with D maybe TRBD1 (6 bases). The TCR was taken from a human donor in good health. Sequenced input: T cells isolated from PBMCs. This CDR3 reads CSVEGRGTNYGYTF. CDR3 sequence (DNA): TGCAGCGTTGAAGGCAGGGGAACTAACTATGGCTACACCTTC.